This T cell receptor beta chain was identified in a study of shared clonotypes between healthy human individuals. The naive CD8 fraction comprised CD45RO-negative cells positively selected for CCR7 and excluded terminally differentiated effector memory CD45RA+ cells. Turning to this clone: Its antigen is as yet unknown.

Method: immunoSEQ multiplex PCR; TCRdb's copy keeps in-frame clones and lacks some. The sample has millions of clones, roughly 94% seen once; the top ten hold roughly 1%. The V gene's germline CDR1 is MNHEY and CDR2 SMNVEV (reference sequence). CDR3 size: 14 residues. The V and J ends lost 5 bases and 4 bases respectively, with 14 bases between them. Study observations and caveats: Non-shared clonotypes had lower generation probabilities than clonotypes shared by all four sorted-subset donors.

Sequencing was performed on naive CD8+ T cells sorted from blood. This receptor was taken from a man aged 18 to 30 in good health. The chain joins TRBV27 to TRBJ1-1; possibly TRBD1 for D (6 bases). CDR3: CASSQTGRGTEAFF. CDR3 in DNA: TGTGCCAGCAGTCAGACAGGACGTGGCACTGAAGCTTTCTTT.